This T cell receptor beta chain was sequenced during a study of beta chain features in type 1 diabetes (dated by TCRdb to between 2018 and 2020). Notes on the research overall: No differences in mean age, gender distribution, total cell number or subset yield were found between patients and healthy donors. Across all samples, 90 million to 130 million sorted cells were examined, and cell number per subset correlated strongly with RNA yield. The study compared the TCRB repertoires of sorted circulating CD4+ T cell subsets in recently diagnosed type 1 diabetes patients with those in matched healthy donors. Whereas all 30 or so donors provided naive and central memory subsets, regulatory and stem cell-like memory subsets were isolated from just 8 patients and roughly 8 healthy donors. Overall study outcomes, separate from this receptor: At VDJ recombination sites, patients with type 1 diabetes made fewer insertions and deleted more nucleotides, a pattern implying thymic rearrangement abnormalities. Type 1 diabetes patients showed a moderate but significant shortening of TCRB CDR3 length in all four CD4+ subsets. Because the HLA sub-analyses included only small numbers of individuals, any influence of HLA type on TCRB rearrangement was left unresolved. Shorter templates might have been favored by PCR, but patient and control samples were amplified and corrected together, so both groups would have been affected equally by any skew. Because cDNA was sequenced instead of genomic DNA, activated cells with high expression could be over-represented, although the groups did not differ in activation or CD3 levels. Naive, central memory and regulatory TCRB repertoires appeared more similar among patients than among healthy donors.

CDR1 and CDR2 are drawn from the germline V gene: SGHTA, FQGNSA. From the cysteine through the phenylalanine, the CDR3 covers 16 amino acids. Only the CDR3 DNA is retained, 48 bases long and in frame from the first base. Here V drops 7 bases and J drops 0 bases, and the junction holds 10 bases not matched to any gene. A few counts support this clone. Its antigen is not yet known. No base qualities exist here, and no much larger clone lies one base off it. All of the isolated RNA was reverse transcribed with the High Capacity cDNA Reverse Transcription Kit, so expressed TCRB transcripts were sequenced. Naive, central memory and regulatory T cell samples underwent deep immunoSEQ sequencing, averaging around 4 million total reads per sample. After sorted cells were lysed in RLT buffer, RNA was extracted with DNase-treated RNeasy Micro or Mini kits, with the choice depending on cell number. Each cell subset was processed separately to prevent cross-contamination, with patient and healthy donor samples processed together. Using the immunoSEQ multiplex PCR, TCRB sequences were amplified from cDNA into 87-bp fragments spanning the CDR3 region. Amplicons were sequenced on the Illumina HiSeq platform. The paper's data handling went like this. PCR bias was computationally corrected using synthetic template baselines, reads within Hamming distance 2 were collapsed, and singletons that could not be merged were discarded. Reads were aligned against IMGT so that V, D and J genes, CDR3 length and insertions or deletions at six rearrangement sites could be assigned. Within each subset, clonotype counts were normalized to the number of sorted cells before true diversity and Gini coefficients were calculated with the tcR R package. The overlap coefficient, calculated on TCRB nucleotide sequences, was used to measure repertoire sharing. TCRdb took this table from immuneACCESS and kept in-frame rearrangements with V and J called. Such tables lack part of the clones; where checked against another copy, unresolved V genes explain under half of the gap, and the rest is unexplained. V and J calls and clone size follow that table, whereas D and trimming were derived from the DNA. In this sample the table shows fewer than 200,000 clones, over 9% of which occur a single time. The top ten clones comprise less than 0.5% of the sample.

Each donor gave one peripheral blood draw, roughly 0.12 L on average, collected into heparinised tubes. A BD FACSAria II was used to sort naive, central memory, regulatory and stem cell-like memory CD4+ T cells with a panel that included CD45RO, CCR7, CD25, CD127, CD95 and CD27. Purity was above 98% for every sorted population. Right away, PBMCs were isolated by Lymphoprep density gradient centrifugation and were stained directly, with no culture step. To minimize batch effects, samples were stained and sorted in pairs, one healthy donor with one patient per experiment. This receptor was identified in a young man with type 1 diabetes. The V and J segments used are TRBV7-2 and TRBJ2-3, with 7 junctional bases fitting TRBD2. The sample comprised central memory CD4+ T cells from blood. At the DNA level, the sequence is TGTGCCAGCAAACTAAGGGAGGGATCTAGCACAGATACGCAGTATTTT. It encodes CASKLREGSSTDTQYF. This CDR3, with the reference TRBV7-2 and TRBJ2-3 proteins standing in past its ends, gives the full variable domain GAGVSQSPSNKVTEKGKDVELRCDPISGHTALYWYRQSLGQGLEFLIYFQGNSAPDKSGLPSDRFSAERTGGSVSTLTIQRTQQEDSAVYLCASKLREGSSTDTQYFGPGTRLTVL.